Following are 3 T cell receptor beta chains from one sample sequenced in a study of technical replicates of blood from several donors. TCRdb's copy holds only in-frame clones and misses some; the assay was immunoSEQ multiplex PCR. This repertoire shows under 80,000 clones, 75% to 95% found once; its top ten account for about 0.38%. The sample was T cells isolated from PBMCs. The receptor set was obtained from a human donor in good health. Some clones in this sample may be carry-over from other donors' samples.

The CDR3 here is CALDRFDTEAFF. For the CDR3, the DNA is TGTGCCCTGGACAGGTTCGACACTGAAGCTTTCTTT. The chain employs TRBV30 and TRBJ1-1, with 7 bases lining up with TRBD1. Germline V gives CDR1 GTSNPN, CDR2 SVGIG (reference sequence). CDR3 length: 12 residues. Germline trimming cut 8 bases from V and 3 bases from J; bases unmatched to any gene: 6.

The table lists this clone with a count of one. The chain is built from TRBV7-6 and TRBJ1-1; D might be TRBD1 (6 bases). Trimming cost V 5 bases and J 6 bases, with 19 bases left between them. This CDR3 is 15 amino acids long. From germline, CDR1 is SGHVS and CDR2 FNYEAQ. In nucleotides, the CDR3 is TGTGCCAGCAGCCGGGCGGGGGGCCTACGCCCTGAAGCTTTCTTT. This sequence encodes CASSRAGGLRPEAFF.

This clone showed up just once. Written as DNA, the CDR3 is TGTGCCACGGGCGCTAGCTCGGGGGGCGAGCAGTACTTC. Translation: CATGASSGGEQYF. The chain recombines TRBV27 with TRBJ2-7, with 7 bases aligning to TRBD2. Germline CDR1 is MNHEY and CDR2 is SMNVEV (reference sequence). V was clipped by 10 bases and J by 6 bases; unmatched bases: 12. CDR3 size: 13 residues.